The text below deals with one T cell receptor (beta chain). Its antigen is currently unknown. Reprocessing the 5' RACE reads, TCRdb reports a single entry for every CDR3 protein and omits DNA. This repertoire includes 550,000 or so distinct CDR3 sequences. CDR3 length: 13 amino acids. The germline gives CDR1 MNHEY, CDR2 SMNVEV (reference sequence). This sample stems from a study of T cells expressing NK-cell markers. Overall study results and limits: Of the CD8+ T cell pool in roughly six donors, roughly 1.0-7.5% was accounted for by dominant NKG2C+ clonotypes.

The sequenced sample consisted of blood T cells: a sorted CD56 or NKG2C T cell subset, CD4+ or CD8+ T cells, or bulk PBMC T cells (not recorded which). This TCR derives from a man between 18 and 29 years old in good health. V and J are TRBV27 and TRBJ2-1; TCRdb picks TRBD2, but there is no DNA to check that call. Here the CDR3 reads CASTSGIYNEQFF.